A selection of T cell receptor beta chains follows, all from one sample in a study of T cells in localized non-small cell lung cancer. The data were produced by immunoSEQ multiplex PCR, yet TCRdb's version contains in-frame clones alone and is incomplete. The sample yields some 50,000 clones, 81% seen once. The starting material was peripheral blood mononuclear cells, obtained before any cancer treatment. These TCRs come from a man aged 40 to 70 with stage III lung adenocarcinoma. Both conserved end residues are part of each CDR3. The D gene is left open where the match is weak. Size is stated for part of the rows, as once, few or many counts, or as a class when the clone is expanded.

>TRBV5-4|TRBD1|-|TRBJ2-5
TGTGCCAGCAGCTCGGACAGGGGGGGACTACAAGAGACCCAGTACTTC
CASSSDRGGLQETQYF
>TRBV6-5|-|-|TRBJ2-6
TGTGCCAGCAGTTCCACAGGCTCTGGGGCCAACGTCCTGACTTTC
CASSSTGSGANVLTF
>TRBV30|-|-|TRBJ2-4
TGTGCCTGGGGATCCCCGACAGGTCTAGCCAAAAACATTCAGTACTTC
CAWGSPTGLAKNIQYF
>TRBV4-1|-|-|TRBJ2-5
TGCGCCAGCAGCCAAGATACCTTGAAGACCCAGTACTTC
CASSQDTLKTQYF
>TRBV27|-|-|TRBJ2-7
TGTGCCAGCAGGAAGGGGACTTACGACGAGCAGTACTTC
CASRKGTYDEQYF
>TRBV4-2|TRBD1|once|TRBJ1-4
TGTGCCAGCAGCCAAGAACCTCCCGGGACAGGGTTGAATGAAAAACTGTTTTTT
CASSQEPPGTGLNEKLFF
>TRBV6-6|TRBD2|-|TRBJ2-5
TGTGCCAGCAGTTTCACTAGCGTTGGAGAGACCCAGTACTTC
CASSFTSVGETQYF
>TRBV5-1|-|-|TRBJ2-2
TGCGCCAGCAGCTGGAAGGCAGGGGAGTACACCGGGGAGCTGTTTTTT
CASSWKAGEYTGELFF
>TRBV2|TRBD1|-|TRBJ2-7
TGTGCCAGGGAGGACAGGGCCTACGAGCAGTACTTC
CAREDRAYEQYF
>TRBV27|TRBD1|-|TRBJ2-7
TGTGCCAGCAGTTTTGGGACAGGGTTGACCTACGAGCAGTACTTC
CASSFGTGLTYEQYF
>TRBV4-2|TRBD1|-|TRBJ1-2
TGTGCCAGCAGTCTACAGGGGAACTATGGCTACACCTTC
CASSLQGNYGYTF
>TRBV28|-|-|TRBJ1-5
TGTGCCAGCAGTTTAGCAGGGGCTAGTCAGCCCCAGCATTTT
CASSLAGASQPQHF